One sample yielded the 25 T cell receptor beta chains listed below, sequenced in a study of radiation and T cells in renal cell carcinoma. Regarding time point: blood 2 weeks post-SBRT. Specified treatment: 15 Gy SBRT to primary tumor, nephrectomy 4 weeks later. Using immunoSEQ multiplex PCR, the repertoire was profiled, and TCRdb retains in-frame clones only, with some absent. The profile shows about 130,000 clones, 65% to 85% of them singletons. Sequencing used blood, obtained from a patient whose treatment included radiotherapy and nephrectomy. These receptors all stem from a man between 50 and 59 years old with renal cell carcinoma.

The J gene is TRBJ2-2, the V gene TRBV5-8, with 7 bases aligning to TRBD2. The CDR3 extends over 16 amino acids. V was clipped by 4 bases and J by 3 bases; unmatched bases: 9. Germline V CDR1 and CDR2: SGHTS, YDEGEE. The CDR3 DNA reads TGTGCCAGCAGCCCCTTGGTAGCGGGTGACACCGGGGAGCTGTTTTTT. Protein sequence: CASSPLVAGDTGELFF.

This sequence joins TRBV28 and TRBJ1-2; D unresolved. V was clipped by 3 bases and J by 4 bases, with 12 bases between them. The CDR3 length is 14 residues. From germline, CDR1 is MDHEN and CDR2 SYDVKM. The CDR3 spells CASSFSAVSYGYTF. The CDR3 DNA sequence: TGTGCCAGCAGTTTTAGTGCAGTCTCCTATGGCTACACCTTC.

The chain employs TRBV5-1 and TRBJ2-7; TRBD2 matches at 10 bases. Germline CDR1 and CDR2: SGHRS and YFSETQ. V was pared by 5 bases and J by 2 bases, with 13 bases of the junction left unmatched. CDR3 length: 17 amino acids. The CDR3 DNA reads TGCGCCAGCAGACCGCTATCTTCAGCGGGAGGGCCCTACGAGCAGTACTTC. Translating gives CASRPLSSAGGPYEQYF. Combining the CDR3 with reference TRBV5-1 and TRBJ2-7 gives the whole variable domain KAGVTQTPRYLIKTRGQQVTLSCSPISGHRSVSWYQQTPGQGLQFLFEYFSETQRNKGNFPGRFSGRQFSNSRSEMNVSTLELGDSALYLCASRPLSSAGGPYEQYFGPGTRLTVT.

This clone was seen a handful of times. The chain couples TRBV7-2 to TRBJ2-3; 9 bases align to TRBD1. After removal of 4 bases from V and 6 bases from J, the junction contained 14 bases not matched to a gene. The germline CDR1 and CDR2 sequences are SGHTA and FQGNSA. This CDR3 comprises 17 residues. The CDR3, as DNA: TGTGCCAGCAGCTCAATCCCCTGGGACAGGGTTATGGATACGCAGTATTTT. Translated, it gives CASSSIPWDRVMDTQYF.

This chain connects TRBV18 to TRBJ2-1, with no clear D. V lost 4 bases and J lost 0, with 10 bases in between. Germline CDR1 reads KGHSH; CDR2 reads LQKENI. The CDR3 sequence is 15 residues long. CDR3 amino acids: CASSLWGSSYNEQFF. CDR3 nucleotides: TGTGCCAGCTCACTCTGGGGTAGCTCCTACAATGAGCAGTTCTTC.

The chain combines TRBV7-9 with TRBJ1-5; 9 bases line up with TRBD1. The CDR3 totals 15 residues. CDR1 SEHNR and CDR2 FQNEAQ come from the germline V gene (reference sequence). V gave up 5 bases and J gave up 3 bases; unmatched junction bases: 5. The CDR3 DNA reads as TGTGCCAGCAGCGCGGACAGGGGTGCCAATCAGCCCCAGCATTTT. It translates to CASSADRGANQPQHF. Variable domain in full (rest from reference TRBV7-9 and TRBJ1-5): DTGVSQNPRHKITKRGQNVTFRCDPISEHNRLYWYRQTLGQGPEFLTYFQNEAQLEKSRLLSDRFSAERPKGSFSTLEIQRTEQGDSAMYLCASSADRGANQPQHFGDGTRLSIL.

As to this clone: Being one base from a much bigger clone, this may be a read error. Other nucleotide sequences in the sample specify the same CDR3. The rearrangement uses TRBV2 and TRBJ1-1; 7 positions agree with TRBD1. The CDR3 loop spans 13 amino acids. The germline V gene has CDR1 SNHLY and CDR2 FYNNEI. Trimming at V came to 6 bases and at J to 1 base, leaving 2 bases not matched to a gene. The CDR3 here is CASSRTGNTEAFF. In DNA form, the CDR3 reads TGTGCCAGCAGCCGGACAGGGAACACTGAAGCTTTCTTT.

V is TRBV5-1 and J is TRBJ1-3; 9 bases are shared with TRBD1. This CDR3 is built from 16 residues. The V and J ends lost 4 bases and 3 bases, in that order; junction bases with no gene match: 8. Germline loops: CDR1 SGHRS, CDR2 YFSETQ. The chain's CDR3 is CASSPNRGLGGNTIYF. The CDR3 bases are TGCGCCAGCAGCCCCAACAGGGGGCTTGGTGGAAACACCATATATTTT.

The rearrangement uses TRBV28 and TRBJ2-7; D is perhaps TRBD1 or TRBD2 (6 bases each). The CDR3 covers 14 residues. Germline CDR1 MDHEN, CDR2 SYDVKM. Trimming took 6 bases from V and 6 from J, leaving 18 bases between them. The CDR3 DNA reads as TGTGCCAGCAGCCGGGGACGGGGGCTTGGCGAGCAGTACTTC. Its protein product is CASSRGRGLGEQYF.

V and J are TRBV6-1 and TRBJ1-5; D is perhaps TRBD1 (6 bases). The germline V gene encodes CDR1 MNHNS and CDR2 SASEGT. The CDR3 consists of 13 residues. V shed 8 bases and J shed 0 bases, with 8 bases lying between them. CDR3 coding DNA: TGTGCCAGCCACAGGGATAGCAATCAGCCCCAGCATTTT. This codes for CASHRDSNQPQHF.

On this clone: One end of the junction is discordant with germline, which a read error may explain. The chain joins TRBV6-1 to TRBJ2-1, with D unresolved. The CDR3 contains 15 residues. Germline V CDR1 and CDR2: MNHNS, SASEGT. Here the CDR3 DNA reads TGTGCCATCAGTGATGGTGTGGGCCTGGGCAATGAGCAGTTCTTC. Translated: CAISDGVGLGNEQFF.

The rearrangement links TRBV5-8 to TRBJ1-2; tentatively, D is TRBD1 (6 bases). The length of the CDR3 is 16 residues. Looked up from germline, CDR1 is SGHTS and CDR2 is YDEGEE. V lost 3 bases and J 3 bases, leaving 18 bases between the germline ends. CDR3 sequence reads: CASSWGKNRVHYGYTF. In DNA form, the CDR3 reads TGTGCCAGCAGCTGGGGAAAAAACAGGGTACACTATGGCTACACCTTC.

In this sample, this clone turned up a few times. The chain employs TRBV4-1 and TRBJ1-6; D call uncertain. Per germline, CDR1 MGHRA and CDR2 YSYEKL. Trimming stripped 1 base from V and 8 bases from J, with 9 bases between. This CDR3 is built from 14 residues. The CDR3 reads CASSQGKLDSPLHF. Written as DNA, the CDR3 is TGCGCCAGCAGCCAAGGGAAACTAGATTCACCCCTCCACTTT.

This clone was counted between two and nine times. The chain uses TRBV28 and TRBJ2-1; 11 positions agree with TRBD1. Losses at the gene ends were 5 bases for V and 6 bases for J; bases not matched to a gene: 9. Germline CDR1 and CDR2: MDHEN and SYDVKM. There are 16 residues in the CDR3. The CDR3 protein is CASSRPGQGEFNEQFF. The CDR3 DNA is TGTGCCAGCAGTCGACCGGGACAGGGGGAGTTCAATGAGCAGTTCTTC.

This clone was picked up a small number of times. The V and J genes are TRBV5-1 and TRBJ1-1; the D is unclear. V lost 4 bases and J 0 bases, leaving 16 bases between the germline ends. The CDR3 is 16 residues long. Germline V gene data show CDR1 as SGHRS and CDR2 as YFSETQ. The CDR3 region is CASSPGGTDLNTEAFF. The CDR3 coding sequence is TGCGCCAGCAGCCCAGGAGGTACGGATTTGAACACTGAAGCTTTCTTT.

The V and J genes are TRBV6-6 and TRBJ1-5, with D possibly TRBD1 on 6 matching bases. The CDR3 extends over 14 amino acids. The germline V gene encodes CDR1 MNHNY and CDR2 SVGAGI (reference sequence). V was clipped by 5 bases and J by 6 bases, with 14 bases between them. CDR3 sequence reads: CASSPRQDGQPQHF. CDR3 nucleotide sequence: TGTGCCAGCAGTCCACGACAGGATGGTCAGCCCCAGCATTTT.

The sample holds a few counts of this clone. This rearrangement joins TRBV27 to TRBJ2-2, with D hard to call. The CDR3 totals 14 residues. CDR1 and CDR2 (germline): MNHEY, SMNVEV (reference sequence). V was pared by 3 bases and J by 0 bases, with 5 bases between. CDR3 sequence reads: CASSFRPNTGELFF. The DNA of the CDR3 is TGTGCCAGCAGTTTTCGTCCGAACACCGGGGAGCTGTTTTTT.

This clone has just a few counts. The chain is built from TRBV9 and TRBJ1-2; the D is unclear. CDR3 size: 14 residues. Germline V CDR1 and CDR2: SGDLS, YYNGEE. With 0 bases removed from V and 2 bases from J, the gap between germline ends came to 8 bases. The CDR3 protein is CASSVVAGNYGYTF. CDR3 nucleotides: TGTGCCAGCAGCGTAGTGGCAGGAAACTATGGCTACACCTTC.

The chain carries TRBV7-9 and TRBJ2-1; 13 nucleotides agree with TRBD2. Germline V CDR1 and CDR2: SEHNR, FQNEAQ (reference sequence). J gave up 3 bases and V 5 bases, and 10 bases lay outside the gene matches. The CDR3 covers 18 residues. As DNA, the CDR3 is TGTGCCAGCAGCGTAGATATTGGGACTAGCGGGGACTACAATGAGCAGTTCTTC. Residues: CASSVDIGTSGDYNEQFF.

The chain recombines TRBV4-3 with TRBJ1-3; D call uncertain. Looked up from germline, CDR1 is LGHNA and CDR2 is YSLEER. The ends were cut back, 3 bases at V and 2 bases at J, with 17 bases in the middle. CDR3 length equals 17 residues. CDR3 region: CASSQSILRATGNTIYF. The CDR3 DNA sequence: TGCGCCAGCAGCCAGTCAATCCTAAGGGCGACTGGAAACACCATATATTTT.

The rearrangement uses TRBV7-2 and TRBJ2-7, with a possible D match to TRBD2 (6 bases). Trimming removed 2 bases from V and 5 bases from J, with 16 bases in between. The CDR3 covers 15 residues. The germline gives CDR1 SGHTA, CDR2 FQGNSA. CDR3 sequence reads: CASSLRQGLFHEQYF. The CDR3 bases are TGTGCCAGCAGCTTACGCCAGGGACTTTTCCACGAGCAGTACTTC. The whole variable domain, filled in from reference TRBV7-2 and TRBJ2-7, reads GAGVSQSPSNKVTEKGKDVELRCDPISGHTALYWYRQSLGQGLEFLIYFQGNSAPDKSGLPSDRFSAERTGGSVSTLTIQRTQQEDSAVYLCASSLRQGLFHEQYFGPGTRLTVT.

The chain employs TRBV21-1 and TRBJ1-5; TRBD1 is taken as the D call from the table, unchecked against the DNA. TRBV21-1 is annotated as a pseudogene. This CDR3 spans 16 amino acids. The DNA of the CDR3 is TGTGCCAGCAGCGACTCGGACAATTATAGCAATCAGCCCCAGCATTTT. Translation: CASSDSDNYSNQPQHF.

V and J are TRBV28 and TRBJ1-1, with D maybe TRBD1 (5 bases). V gave up 8 bases and J gave up 1 base, with 14 bases separating them. CDR3 size: 14 residues. Per germline, CDR1 MDHEN and CDR2 SYDVKM. Here the CDR3 reads CASERPGWNTEAFF. For the CDR3, the DNA is TGTGCCAGCGAACGCCCAGGGTGGAACACTGAAGCTTTCTTT.

The CDR3, as DNA: TGCGCCAGCAGCTGGCCCGGAGGGTTTACATCAACCGGGGAGCTGTTTTTT. Translating it yields CASSWPGGFTSTGELFF. The chain joins TRBV5-1 to TRBJ2-2, with a possible D match to TRBD2 (6 bases). The CDR3 consists of 17 residues. CDR1 is SGHRS and CDR2 is YFSETQ in the germline V gene. The V end was cut by 3 bases, the J end by 5 bases, with 20 bases between.

The chain uses TRBV7-2 and TRBJ1-1; 8 nucleotides agree with TRBD1. This CDR3 spans 16 amino acids. V lost 6 bases to trimming and J lost 0 bases; unmatched junction nucleotides: 9. CDR1 is SGHTA and CDR2 is FQGNSA in the germline V gene. The CDR3 is CASRSGQGIMNTEAFF. DNA of the CDR3: TGTGCCAGCAGATCAGGACAGGGCATTATGAACACTGAAGCTTTCTTT.